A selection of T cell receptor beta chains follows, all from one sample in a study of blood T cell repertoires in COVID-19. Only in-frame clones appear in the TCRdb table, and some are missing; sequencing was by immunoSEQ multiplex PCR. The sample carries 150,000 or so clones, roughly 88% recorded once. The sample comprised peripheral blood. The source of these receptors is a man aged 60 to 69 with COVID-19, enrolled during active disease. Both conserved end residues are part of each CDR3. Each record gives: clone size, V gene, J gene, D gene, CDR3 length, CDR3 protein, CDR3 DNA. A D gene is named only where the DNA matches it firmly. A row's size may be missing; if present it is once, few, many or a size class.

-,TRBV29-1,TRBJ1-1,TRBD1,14,CSAGWDSENTEAFF,TGCAGCGCTGGGTGGGACAGTGAGAACACTGAAGCTTTCTTT
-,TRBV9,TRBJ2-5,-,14,CASTWGTTPETQYF,TGTGCCAGCACGTGGGGCACAACGCCGGAGACCCAGTACTTC
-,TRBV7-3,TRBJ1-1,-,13,CASSQRGGTEAFF,TGTGCCAGCAGCCAAAGGGGGGGAACTGAAGCTTTCTTT
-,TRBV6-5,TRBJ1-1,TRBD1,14,CASSRQGLNTEAFF,TGTGCCAGCAGCCGACAGGGCCTGAACACTGAAGCTTTCTTT
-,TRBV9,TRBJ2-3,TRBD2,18,CASSVGPSGGAGTDTQYF,TGTGCCAGCAGCGTAGGCCCTAGCGGGGGGGCTGGTACAGATACGCAGTATTTT
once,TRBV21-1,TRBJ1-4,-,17,CASSSFGRGGLEEKLFF,TGTGCCAGCAGCTCATTTGGTAGGGGAGGGTTAGAAGAAAAACTGTTTTTT
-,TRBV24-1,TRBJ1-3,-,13,CATSDLQGYTIYF,TGTGCCACCAGTGATTTGCAGGGTTACACCATATATTTT
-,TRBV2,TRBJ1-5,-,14,CASIADSSNQPQHF,TGTGCCAGCATAGCCGACAGTAGCAATCAGCCCCAGCATTTT
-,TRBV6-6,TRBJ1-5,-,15,CASSYALGRNQPQHF,TGTGCCAGCAGTTACGCTCTCGGTCGGAATCAGCCCCAGCATTTT
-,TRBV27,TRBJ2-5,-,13,CASSLVRGETQYF,TGTGCCAGCAGTTTAGTCAGGGGAGAGACCCAGTACTTC
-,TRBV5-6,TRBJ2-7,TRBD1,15,CASSSFGQENYEQYF,TGTGCCAGCAGCTCATTCGGACAGGAGAACTACGAGCAGTACTTC
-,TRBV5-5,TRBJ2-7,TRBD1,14,CASSQRTGSYEQYF,TGTGCCAGCAGCCAGCGGACAGGGTCCTACGAGCAGTACTTC
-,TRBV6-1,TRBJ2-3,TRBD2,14,CASSDSGGADTQYF,TGTGCCAGCAGTGATAGCGGGGGGGCAGATACGCAGTATTTT
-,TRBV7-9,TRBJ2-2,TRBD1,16,CASSFVGQGRTGELFF,TGTGCCAGCAGCTTTGTCGGACAGGGGCGTACCGGGGAGCTGTTTTTT
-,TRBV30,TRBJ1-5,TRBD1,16,CAWSVAFGQGNQPQHF,TGTGCCTGGAGTGTAGCGTTTGGACAGGGGAATCAGCCCCAGCATTTT
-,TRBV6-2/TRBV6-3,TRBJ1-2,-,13,CASSYEDYYGYTF,TGTGCCAGCAGTTACGAGGATTACTATGGCTACACCTTC